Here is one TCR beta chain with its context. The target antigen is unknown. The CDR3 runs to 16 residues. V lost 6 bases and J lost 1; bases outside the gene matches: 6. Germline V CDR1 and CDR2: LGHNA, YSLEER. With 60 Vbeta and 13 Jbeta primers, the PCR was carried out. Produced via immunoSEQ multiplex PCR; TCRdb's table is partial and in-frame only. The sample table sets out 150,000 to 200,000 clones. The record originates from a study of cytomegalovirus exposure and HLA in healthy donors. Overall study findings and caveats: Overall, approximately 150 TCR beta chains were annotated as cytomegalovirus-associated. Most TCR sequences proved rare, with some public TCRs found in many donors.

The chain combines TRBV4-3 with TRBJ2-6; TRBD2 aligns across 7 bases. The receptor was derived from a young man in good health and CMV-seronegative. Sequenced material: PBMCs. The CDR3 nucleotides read TGCGCCAGCAGGAACTGGGAGGGATCTGGGGCCAACGTCCTGACTTTC. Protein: CASRNWEGSGANVLTF.